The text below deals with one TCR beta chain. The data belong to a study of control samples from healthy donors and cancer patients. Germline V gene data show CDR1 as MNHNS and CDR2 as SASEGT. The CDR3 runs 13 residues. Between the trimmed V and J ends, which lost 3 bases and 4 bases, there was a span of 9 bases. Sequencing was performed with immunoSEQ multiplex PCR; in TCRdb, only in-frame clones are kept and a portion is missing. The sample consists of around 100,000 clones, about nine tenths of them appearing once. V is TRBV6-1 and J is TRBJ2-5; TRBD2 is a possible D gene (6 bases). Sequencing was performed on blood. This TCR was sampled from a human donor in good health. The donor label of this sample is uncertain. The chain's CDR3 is CASSEIGGETQYF. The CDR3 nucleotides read TGTGCCAGCAGTGAGATCGGGGGAGAGACCCAGTACTTC.